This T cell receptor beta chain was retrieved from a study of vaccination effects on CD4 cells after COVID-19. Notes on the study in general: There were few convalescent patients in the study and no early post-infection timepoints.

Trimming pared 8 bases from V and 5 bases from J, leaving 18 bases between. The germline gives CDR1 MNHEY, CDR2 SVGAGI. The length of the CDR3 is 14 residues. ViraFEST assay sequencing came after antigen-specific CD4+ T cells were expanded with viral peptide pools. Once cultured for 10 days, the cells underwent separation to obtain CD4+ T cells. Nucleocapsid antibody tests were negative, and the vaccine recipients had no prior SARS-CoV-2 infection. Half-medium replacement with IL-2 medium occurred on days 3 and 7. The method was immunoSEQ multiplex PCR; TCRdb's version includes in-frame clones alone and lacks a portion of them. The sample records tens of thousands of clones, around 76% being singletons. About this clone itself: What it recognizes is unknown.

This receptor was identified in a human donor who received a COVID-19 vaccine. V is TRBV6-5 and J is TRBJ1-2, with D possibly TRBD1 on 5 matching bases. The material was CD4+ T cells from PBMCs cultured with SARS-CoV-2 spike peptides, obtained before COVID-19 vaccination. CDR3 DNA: TGTGCCAGCCAAGGACCGGGGGGGAGATATGGCTACACCTTC. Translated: CASQGPGGRYGYTF.